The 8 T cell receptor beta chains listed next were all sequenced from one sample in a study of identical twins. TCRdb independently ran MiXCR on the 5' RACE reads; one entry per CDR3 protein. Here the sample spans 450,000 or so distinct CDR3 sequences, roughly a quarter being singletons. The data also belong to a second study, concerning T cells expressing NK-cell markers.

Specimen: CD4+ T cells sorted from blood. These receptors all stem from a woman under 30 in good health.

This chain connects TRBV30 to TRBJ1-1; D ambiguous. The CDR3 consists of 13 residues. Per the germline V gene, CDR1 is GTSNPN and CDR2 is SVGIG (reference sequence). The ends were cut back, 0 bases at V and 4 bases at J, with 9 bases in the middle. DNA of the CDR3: TGTGCCTGGAGTGTACGGCAGACCACTGAAGCTTTCTTT. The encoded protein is CAWSVRQTTEAFF.

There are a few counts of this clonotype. The CDR3 loop is CASSVLGTGFSEQYF. Here the CDR3 DNA reads TGTGCCAGCAGCGTACTCGGGACAGGGTTCTCCGAGCAGTACTTC. The genes are TRBV9 and TRBJ2-7, with 9 nucleotides matching TRBD1. V trimming: 1 base; J trimming: 6 bases; junction bases outside the gene matches: 8. The CDR3 is made up of 15 amino acids. Germline CDR1 SGDLS, CDR2 YYNGEE.

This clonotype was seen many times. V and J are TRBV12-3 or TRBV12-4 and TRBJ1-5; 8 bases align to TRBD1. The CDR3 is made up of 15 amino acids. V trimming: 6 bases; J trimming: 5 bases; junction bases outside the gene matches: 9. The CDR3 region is CASSPGTGAHQPQHF. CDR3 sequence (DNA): TGTGCCAGCAGCCCCGGGACAGGAGCCCATCAGCCCCAGCATTTT.

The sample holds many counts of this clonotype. The CDR3 sequence: CASSVASAGNIQYF. The DNA for the CDR3 is TGTGCCAGCAGCGTAGCTTCAGCGGGGAACATTCAGTACTTC. The chain recombines TRBV9 with TRBJ2-4, with 7 bases fitting TRBD2. Germline CDR1 is SGDLS and CDR2 is YYNGEE. The CDR3 contains 14 residues. After removal of 0 bases from V and 7 bases from J, the junction contained 4 bases not matched to a gene.

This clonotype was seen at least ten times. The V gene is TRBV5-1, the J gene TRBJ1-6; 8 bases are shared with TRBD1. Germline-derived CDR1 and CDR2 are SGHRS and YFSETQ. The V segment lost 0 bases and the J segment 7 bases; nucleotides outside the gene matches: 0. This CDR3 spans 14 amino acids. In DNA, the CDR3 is TGCGCCAGCAGCTTGGACAGGGGGAATTCACCCCTCCACTTT. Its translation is CASSLDRGNSPLHF.

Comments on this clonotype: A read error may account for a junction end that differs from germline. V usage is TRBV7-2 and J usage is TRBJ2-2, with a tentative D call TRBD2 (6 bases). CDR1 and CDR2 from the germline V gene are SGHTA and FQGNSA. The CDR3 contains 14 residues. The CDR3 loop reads CSSRPGGNTGELFF. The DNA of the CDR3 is TGTTCCAGCAGGCCCGGGGGGAACACCGGGGAGCTGTTTTTT.

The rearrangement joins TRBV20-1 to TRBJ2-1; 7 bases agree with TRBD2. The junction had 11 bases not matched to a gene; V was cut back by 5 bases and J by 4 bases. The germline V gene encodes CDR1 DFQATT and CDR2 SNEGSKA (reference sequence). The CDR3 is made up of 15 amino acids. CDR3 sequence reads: CSAEGTRESYNEQFF. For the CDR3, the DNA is TGCAGTGCTGAGGGGACGCGGGAGTCATACAATGAGCAGTTCTTC.

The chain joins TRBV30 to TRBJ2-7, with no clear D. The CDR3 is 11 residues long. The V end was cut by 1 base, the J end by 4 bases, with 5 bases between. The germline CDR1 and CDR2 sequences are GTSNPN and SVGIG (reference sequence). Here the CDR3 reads CAWSGGYEQYF. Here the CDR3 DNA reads TGTGCCTGGAGTGGAGGATACGAGCAGTACTTC.